One sample yielded the 6 T cell receptor beta chains listed below, sequenced in a study of beta chain features in type 1 diabetes. Of the isolated RNA, all was reverse transcribed, and so the sequenced material was expressed TCRB transcripts. Only in-frame clones appear in the TCRdb table, and some are missing; sequencing was by immunoSEQ multiplex PCR. The data hold roughly 370,000 clones, with approximately 13% observed a single time. The specimen sequenced was naive CD4+ T cells from blood. All receptors derive from a man aged 25 to 45 in good health.

This clone was found a few times. The gene calls are TRBV5-6 and TRBJ2-7; 7 bases map to TRBD1. Germline-derived CDR1 and CDR2 are SGHDT and YYEEEE. V gave up 7 bases and J gave up 4 bases; unmatched junction bases: 11. The CDR3 spans 14 residues. CDR3: CASLEQGNVYEQYF. DNA for the CDR3: TGTGCCAGCTTAGAACAGGGGAATGTATACGAGCAGTACTTC.

The chain is built from TRBV19 and TRBJ2-3; no firm D call. Germline CDR1 is LNHDA and CDR2 is SQIVND (reference sequence). This CDR3 is 16 amino acids long. V lost 5 bases and J 4 bases, leaving 19 bases between the germline ends. The CDR3 DNA reads as TGTGCCAGTAGTGTTCTAGTAGGGTCCGCCTCAGATACGCAGTATTTT. Protein product: CASSVLVGSASDTQYF.

The chain carries TRBV5-1 and TRBJ2-1; D gene uncertain. Trimming removed 0 bases at V and 3 bases at J, with 7 bases between. Germline CDR1 and CDR2: SGHRS and YFSETQ. The CDR3 totals 14 residues. The CDR3 DNA reads as TGCGCCAGCAGCTTGGAAAGGGACTACAATGAGCAGTTCTTC. Protein sequence: CASSLERDYNEQFF.

This clone was seen a few times. The J gene is TRBJ2-7, the V gene TRBV2, with D hard to call. Per the germline V gene, CDR1 is SNHLY and CDR2 is FYNNEI. This CDR3 region has 13 residues. The V end was cut by 4 bases, the J end by 3 bases, with 10 bases between. Written as DNA, the CDR3 is TGTGCCAGCAGTGTAGACCGATTCTACGAGCAGTACGTC. Translating gives CASSVDRFYEQYV.

This clone appeared a few times. This rearrangement joins TRBV11-3 to TRBJ2-1, with D uncertain. Deletions cut 5 bases from V and 9 bases from J, with 14 bases between. CDR1 is SGHNT and CDR2 is YENEEA in the germline V gene. The CDR3 is 13 amino acids. This chain's CDR3 is CASSQNQAPEQFF. CDR3 DNA sequence: TGTGCCAGCAGCCAAAATCAAGCTCCTGAGCAGTTCTTC.

This clone was seen a few times. As DNA, the CDR3 is TGTGCCAGCAGCGCCTCAGGGCAGGGGTTCTACGAGCAGTACTTC. Protein sequence: CASSASGQGFYEQYF. The chain links TRBV7-9 to TRBJ2-7; tentative D call: TRBD1 (6 bases). Per germline, CDR1 SEHNR and CDR2 FQNEAQ (reference sequence). This CDR3 spans 15 amino acids. The V end was cut by 5 bases, the J end by 3 bases, with 17 bases between.